These T cell receptor beta chains were read from a single sample in a study of human T cells and chemical hapten exposure. TCRdb itself ran the RACE reads through MiXCR, one entry per CDR3 protein. This sample yields around 360,000 distinct CDR3 sequences, of which under 6.5% are seen a single time; 4.5% to 6% belongs to the top ten. The sequenced sample was whole blood, obtained in connection with sensitization to the hapten diphenylcyclopropenone (DPC). These receptor sequences come from a woman aged 18-35 years with alopecia areata. Some clones in this sample may be carry-over from other donors' samples. Both conserved end residues are part of each CDR3. The order of the fields is V gene, clone size, D gene, J gene, CDR3 DNA, CDR3 protein. D genes are given only for firm matches. Some rows have no size entry. The others give once, few or many, or a class for an expanded clone.

v_call: TRBV2
clone_size: few
d_call: -
j_call: TRBJ1-2
cdr3_nt: TGTGCCAGCAGTGAAGATCAAAGGGGGGTGGCCTATGGCTACACCTTC
cdr3_aa: CASSEDQRGVAYGYTF

v_call: TRBV7-8
clone_size: few
d_call: -
j_call: TRBJ2-1
cdr3_nt: TGTGCCAGCAGCTTAGCGCTCAGGGACAATGAGCAGTTCTTC
cdr3_aa: CASSLALRDNEQFF

v_call: TRBV27
clone_size: few
d_call: -
j_call: TRBJ2-6
cdr3_nt: TGTGCCAGCAGTTTATCGTTACTAGGGTCTGGGGCCAACGTCCTGACTTTC
cdr3_aa: CASSLSLLGSGANVLTF

v_call: TRBV7-2
clone_size: few
d_call: -
j_call: TRBJ1-6
cdr3_nt: TGTGCCAGCAGCTTGATAGGGGGACTCTATAATTCACCCCTCCACTTT
cdr3_aa: CASSLIGGLYNSPLHF

v_call: TRBV5-4
clone_size: -
d_call: -
j_call: TRBJ2-3
cdr3_nt: TGTGCCAGCAGCGACAGGAATCCTAGCACAGATACGCAGTATTTT
cdr3_aa: CASSDRNPSTDTQYF

v_call: TRBV12-3/TRBV12-4
clone_size: few
d_call: -
j_call: TRBJ1-5
cdr3_nt: TGTGCCAGTGCCCGGGGTACGGTTAGCAATCAGCCCCAGCATTTT
cdr3_aa: CASARGTVSNQPQHF

v_call: TRBV7-3
clone_size: -
d_call: -
j_call: TRBJ2-2
cdr3_nt: TGTGCCAGCAGCGAAATGGGCGGGGATAGGACCGGGGAGCTGTTTTTT
cdr3_aa: CASSEMGGDRTGELFF

v_call: TRBV12-3/TRBV12-4
clone_size: many
d_call: TRBD2
j_call: TRBJ2-6
cdr3_nt: TGTGCCAGCAGTTTACTAGCGGGGCGCAACTCTGGGGCCAACGTCCTGACTTTC
cdr3_aa: CASSLLAGRNSGANVLTF

v_call: TRBV7-2
clone_size: -
d_call: -
j_call: TRBJ2-1
cdr3_nt: TGTGCCAGCAGCCCGCCTGGGGGGGCCGATAATGAGCAGTTCTTC
cdr3_aa: CASSPPGGADNEQFF

v_call: TRBV29-1
clone_size: many
d_call: TRBD1
j_call: TRBJ2-3
cdr3_nt: TGCAGCGTCGAACAGGGGGCGGAAGATACGCAGTATTTT
cdr3_aa: CSVEQGAEDTQYF

v_call: TRBV6-2/TRBV6-3
clone_size: -
d_call: TRBD1
j_call: TRBJ2-5
cdr3_nt: TGTGCCAGCAGTTCTCCGGGACAGGGTTACGACGAGACCCAGTACTTC
cdr3_aa: CASSSPGQGYDETQYF

v_call: TRBV20-1
clone_size: few
d_call: TRBD2
j_call: TRBJ2-3
cdr3_nt: TGCAGTGCCACGACTCTAGCGGGGTTCACAGATACGCAGTATTTT
cdr3_aa: CSATTLAGFTDTQYF

v_call: TRBV15
clone_size: -
d_call: TRBD1
j_call: TRBJ1-5
cdr3_nt: TGTGCCACCAGTTCGGCAGGGGGTCGTAATCAGCCCCAGCATTTT
cdr3_aa: CATSSAGGRNQPQHF

v_call: TRBV4-2
clone_size: -
d_call: -
j_call: TRBJ2-1
cdr3_nt: TGTGCCAGCAGCCAAAACGGGTACAATGAGCAGTTCTTC
cdr3_aa: CASSQNGYNEQFF

v_call: TRBV7-2
clone_size: few
d_call: -
j_call: TRBJ2-3
cdr3_nt: TGTGCCAGCAGCTTAGTGCGGGGTGGTCGGTATTTT
cdr3_aa: CASSLVRGGRYF

v_call: TRBV27
clone_size: -
d_call: TRBD2
j_call: TRBJ2-7
cdr3_nt: TGTGCCAGCAGTTTCGGGACGGGGGGGACCTACGAGCAGTACTTC
cdr3_aa: CASSFGTGGTYEQYF

v_call: TRBV28
clone_size: few
d_call: TRBD1
j_call: TRBJ1-5
cdr3_nt: TGTGCCAGCAGCCCTCGACAGGGGGCTCAGCCCCAGCATTTT
cdr3_aa: CASSPRQGAQPQHF

v_call: TRBV20-1
clone_size: -
d_call: -
j_call: TRBJ2-6
cdr3_nt: TGCAGTGCGAACCCCGCGAGGACCACTGGGGCCAACGTCCTGACTTTC
cdr3_aa: CSANPARTTGANVLTF

v_call: TRBV27
clone_size: many
d_call: -
j_call: TRBJ2-5
cdr3_nt: TGTGCCAGCAGGAGCCCCCACCTGCTCCAGTACTTC
cdr3_aa: CASRSPHLLQYF

v_call: TRBV6-5
clone_size: few
d_call: -
j_call: TRBJ2-5
cdr3_nt: TGTGCCAGCAGTTACAACAGTCAAGAGACCCAGTACTTC
cdr3_aa: CASSYNSQETQYF

v_call: TRBV18
clone_size: -
d_call: -
j_call: TRBJ1-1
cdr3_nt: TGTGCCAGCTCACCAGACCCTCCTGAAGCTTTCTTT
cdr3_aa: CASSPDPPEAFF

v_call: TRBV7-2
clone_size: -
d_call: TRBD2
j_call: TRBJ2-3
cdr3_nt: TGTGCCAGCAGCTTAGTCCCTAGCGGGGGTCTCGGCACAGATACGCAGTATTTT
cdr3_aa: CASSLVPSGGLGTDTQYF

v_call: TRBV5-1
clone_size: few
d_call: TRBD2
j_call: TRBJ2-1
cdr3_nt: TGCGCCAGCAGCTTCACTAGCGTCTCCTCTTACAATGAGCAGTTCTTC
cdr3_aa: CASSFTSVSSYNEQFF

v_call: TRBV6-1
clone_size: many
d_call: -
j_call: TRBJ1-1
cdr3_nt: TGTGCCAGCACCCTGGGAGTAGCAGGATTAAACACTGAAGCTTTCTTT
cdr3_aa: CASTLGVAGLNTEAFF

v_call: TRBV6-6
clone_size: -
d_call: -
j_call: TRBJ2-7
cdr3_nt: TGTGCCAGCAGTCCCGCTGGGAGCATCCACGAGCAGTACTTC
cdr3_aa: CASSPAGSIHEQYF

v_call: TRBV7-9
clone_size: few
d_call: TRBD2
j_call: TRBJ2-3
cdr3_nt: TGTGCCAGCAGCCGTCCGGGACTAGCGAAGAGAGATACGCAGTATTTT
cdr3_aa: CASSRPGLAKRDTQYF

v_call: TRBV5-5
clone_size: few
d_call: TRBD1
j_call: TRBJ2-5
cdr3_nt: TGTGCCAGCAGCTATGACAGGGGGATGGGGACCCAGTACTTC
cdr3_aa: CASSYDRGMGTQYF

v_call: TRBV28
clone_size: many
d_call: -
j_call: TRBJ1-1
cdr3_nt: TGTGCCAGCAGTGTCCCCGGGGCTAACACTGAAGCTTTCTTT
cdr3_aa: CASSVPGANTEAFF

v_call: TRBV25-1
clone_size: many
d_call: -
j_call: TRBJ1-4
cdr3_nt: TGTGCCAGCAGTGAACCTCCCGACAGGTCAACTAATGAAAAACTGTTTTTT
cdr3_aa: CASSEPPDRSTNEKLFF

v_call: TRBV3-1
clone_size: many
d_call: -
j_call: TRBJ2-7
cdr3_nt: TGTGCCAGCAGCCAAGATACGGTGGACAGAGAGCAGTACTTC
cdr3_aa: CASSQDTVDREQYF

v_call: TRBV7-2
clone_size: many
d_call: -
j_call: TRBJ1-6
cdr3_nt: TGTGCCAGCAGCTTAGTCGGGGGGCTCCAGGGTTCACCCCTCCACTTT
cdr3_aa: CASSLVGGLQGSPLHF

v_call: TRBV5-5
clone_size: -
d_call: TRBD2
j_call: TRBJ2-5
cdr3_nt: TGTGCCAGCAGCTTGTCCCAGCGGGGGGGCTCGGAAGAGACCCAGTACTTC
cdr3_aa: CASSLSQRGGSEETQYF

v_call: TRBV7-2
clone_size: many
d_call: -
j_call: TRBJ1-1
cdr3_nt: TGTGCCAGCAGCTTAGACGAGATCATGAACACTGAAGCTTTCTTT
cdr3_aa: CASSLDEIMNTEAFF

v_call: TRBV18
clone_size: many
d_call: -
j_call: TRBJ1-1
cdr3_nt: TGTGCCAGCTCACCAGGGAGGGACACTGAAGCTTTCTTT
cdr3_aa: CASSPGRDTEAFF

v_call: TRBV12-3/TRBV12-4
clone_size: many
d_call: -
j_call: TRBJ2-5
cdr3_nt: TGTGCCAGCAGTTTAGGGACCCCCGGGAGACTGAAGGCCCAGTACTTC
cdr3_aa: CASSLGTPGRLKAQYF

v_call: TRBV7-2
clone_size: few
d_call: -
j_call: TRBJ2-1
cdr3_nt: TGTGCCAGCAGCCGAAGACTAGTCGATGAGCAGTTCTTC
cdr3_aa: CASSRRLVDEQFF

v_call: TRBV9
clone_size: few
d_call: -
j_call: TRBJ2-1
cdr3_nt: TGTGCCAGCAGCTCGACCCGGCTGAATGAGCAGTTCTTC
cdr3_aa: CASSSTRLNEQFF

v_call: TRBV29-1
clone_size: many
d_call: -
j_call: TRBJ1-2
cdr3_nt: TGCAGCGTTGATGAGGGGCCGGATGGCTACACCTTC
cdr3_aa: CSVDEGPDGYTF

v_call: TRBV7-2
clone_size: -
d_call: -
j_call: TRBJ2-2
cdr3_nt: TGTGCCAGCAGCTTAGAGACAGCCTACACCGGGGAGCTGTTTTTT
cdr3_aa: CASSLETAYTGELFF

v_call: TRBV7-8
clone_size: many
d_call: TRBD2
j_call: TRBJ2-3
cdr3_nt: TGTGCCAGCACCAGCGGGGGCGGCACAGATACGCAGTATTTT
cdr3_aa: CASTSGGGTDTQYF

v_call: TRBV12-3/TRBV12-4
clone_size: -
d_call: TRBD2
j_call: TRBJ2-7
cdr3_nt: TGTACCAGCAGGACCGGGGTAGCGGGCGACTACGAGCAGTACTTC
cdr3_aa: CTSRTGVAGDYEQYF

v_call: TRBV5-1
clone_size: many
d_call: TRBD1
j_call: TRBJ1-4
cdr3_nt: TGCGCCAGCAGACCGACAGGGGGCGAGGACGAAAAACTGTTTTTT
cdr3_aa: CASRPTGGEDEKLFF

v_call: TRBV2
clone_size: -
d_call: -
j_call: TRBJ2-1
cdr3_nt: TGTGCCACAGTGGGCCTCCGGTCTGTCAATGAGCAGTTCTTC
cdr3_aa: CATVGLRSVNEQFF

v_call: TRBV21-1
clone_size: -
d_call: -
j_call: TRBJ2-3
cdr3_nt: TGTGCCAGCAGCAAATGGGCGGCTTCTAGCACAGATACGCAGTATTTT
cdr3_aa: CASSKWAASSTDTQYF

v_call: TRBV3-1
clone_size: -
d_call: TRBD1
j_call: TRBJ2-1
cdr3_nt: TGTGCCAGCAGCCAAGGGGACAGGGAGCAGTTCTTC
cdr3_aa: CASSQGDREQFF

v_call: TRBV24-1
clone_size: many
d_call: -
j_call: TRBJ1-2
cdr3_nt: TGTGCCACCAGTGATTTGACGGACAATCATGGCTACACCTTC
cdr3_aa: CATSDLTDNHGYTF

v_call: TRBV12-5
clone_size: -
d_call: -
j_call: TRBJ2-3
cdr3_nt: TGTGCTAGTGGTTTCAACAGGGCAGATACGCAGTATTTT
cdr3_aa: CASGFNRADTQYF

v_call: TRBV7-6
clone_size: -
d_call: -
j_call: TRBJ2-3
cdr3_nt: TGTGCCAGCAGCTTAGGCGGGTCCAGGAACACAGATACGCAGTATTTT
cdr3_aa: CASSLGGSRNTDTQYF

v_call: TRBV5-5
clone_size: few
d_call: -
j_call: TRBJ2-5
cdr3_nt: TGTGCCAGCAGCTCAAGACACTCTACTCTTCAAGAGACCCAGTACTTC
cdr3_aa: CASSSRHSTLQETQYF

v_call: TRBV11-2
clone_size: few
d_call: -
j_call: TRBJ2-2
cdr3_nt: TGTGCCAGCAGCTCTAGGACAGAGAACACCGGGGAGCTGTTTTTT
cdr3_aa: CASSSRTENTGELFF

v_call: TRBV24-1
clone_size: once
d_call: -
j_call: TRBJ2-1
cdr3_nt: TGTGCCACCAGTGAGGCCGGGACTCACAATGAGCAGTTCTTC
cdr3_aa: CATSEAGTHNEQFF

v_call: TRBV12-3/TRBV12-4
clone_size: many
d_call: -
j_call: TRBJ1-2
cdr3_nt: TGTGCCAGCAGTTTCGTGTCAGCCAAAACTTTCCCCCATGGCTACACCTTC
cdr3_aa: CASSFVSAKTFPHGYTF

v_call: TRBV29-1
clone_size: many
d_call: -
j_call: TRBJ1-2
cdr3_nt: TGCAGCGTTGACGACATAATCAGCCAGTATGGCTACACCTTC
cdr3_aa: CSVDDIISQYGYTF

v_call: TRBV20-1
clone_size: many
d_call: -
j_call: TRBJ1-1
cdr3_nt: TGCAGTGCTAGAGTGGGCTCCGCGGGGGCCACTGAAGCTTTCTTT
cdr3_aa: CSARVGSAGATEAFF